This entry is about one T cell receptor beta chain. Antigen specificity is unknown. Germline V gene lookup returns CDR1 SGHRS and CDR2 YFSETQ. The CDR3 consists of 12 residues. Trimming removed 5 bases from V and 10 bases from J; junction bases left unmatched: 2. This record comes from a study of CD4+ T cells in melanoma. The table came from immunoSEQ multiplex PCR; TCRdb's copy has only in-frame clones and leaves some out. This sample has about 11,000 clones, with about 70% found just once. Findings and caveats of the study: Reportedly, melanoma neoantigen-specific CD4+ T cells showed varied differentiation states. A reported correlation linked neoantigen-specific CD4+ T cells to CD8+, macrophage and B cell function.

The specimen sequenced was cells from a culture (not recorded whether cultured in vitro). The J gene is TRBJ1-6, the V gene TRBV5-1; 8 bases line up with TRBD1. This clonotype originated in a human donor with melanoma. CDR3 in amino acids: CASRQGVSPLHF. The CDR3 DNA follows: TGCGCCAGCAGACAGGGGGTGTCACCCCTCCACTTT.